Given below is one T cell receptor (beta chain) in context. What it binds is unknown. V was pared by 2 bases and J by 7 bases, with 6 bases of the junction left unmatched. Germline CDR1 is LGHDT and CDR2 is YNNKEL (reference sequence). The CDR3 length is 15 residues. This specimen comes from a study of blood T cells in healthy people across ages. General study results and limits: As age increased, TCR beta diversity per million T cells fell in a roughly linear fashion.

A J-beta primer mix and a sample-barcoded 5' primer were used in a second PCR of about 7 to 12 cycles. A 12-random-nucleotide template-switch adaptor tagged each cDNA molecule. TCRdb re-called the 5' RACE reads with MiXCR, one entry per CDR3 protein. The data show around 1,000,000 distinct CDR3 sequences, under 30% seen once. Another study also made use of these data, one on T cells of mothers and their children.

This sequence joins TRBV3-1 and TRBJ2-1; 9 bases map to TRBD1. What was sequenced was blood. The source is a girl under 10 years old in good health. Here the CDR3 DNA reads TGTGCCAGCAGCCAAATCGGGACAGGGTCAAATGAGCAGTTCTTC. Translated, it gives CASSQIGTGSNEQFF.